The sequence of this T cell receptor beta chain was determined in a study of T cells in localized non-small cell lung cancer. Whole-study findings and limits: A median of about 50 clones ranked among the top 100 in tumor appeared in adjacent lung.

On this clone itself: The antigen is unknown.

From germline, CDR1 is SEHNR and CDR2 FQNEAQ (reference sequence). The V and J ends lost 1 base and 4 bases, in that order; junction bases with no gene match: 6. The CDR3 length is 15 residues. Generated by immunoSEQ multiplex PCR, the TCRdb table keeps only in-frame clones and is missing some. The sample contains roughly 89,000 clones, just over 90% of which appear only once. The clonotype was recovered from a woman aged 40-75 years with stage II squamous cell lung carcinoma. The chain couples TRBV7-9 to TRBJ2-5, with 7 bases lining up with TRBD1. The input for sequencing was PBMCs, taken before any cancer treatment. The CDR3 protein is CASSLGQGEGETQYF. CDR3 DNA sequence: TGTGCCAGCAGCTTAGGACAGGGCGAGGGAGAGACCCAGTACTTC. Complete variable domain (other parts from reference TRBV7-9 and TRBJ2-5): DTGVSQNPRHKITKRGQNVTFRCDPISEHNRLYWYRQTLGQGPEFLTYFQNEAQLEKSRLLSDRFSAERPKGSFSTLEIQRTEQGDSAMYLCASSLGQGEGETQYFGPGTRLLVL.